One sample yielded the 25 T cell receptor beta chains listed below, sequenced in a study of blood T cell repertoires in COVID-19. The method was immunoSEQ multiplex PCR; TCRdb's version includes in-frame clones alone and lacks a portion of them. The table includes around 70,000 clones, 90% detected once. The specimen was peripheral blood. These receptors all stem from a man in his forties or fifties with acute or convalescent COVID-19.

In its sample, this clone is medium-sized (0.01 to 0.1%). The rearrangement joins TRBV27 to TRBJ1-5, with D maybe TRBD1 (6 bases). This CDR3 has 13 residues. Trimming stripped 8 bases from V and 3 bases from J, with 11 bases between. Germline CDR1 MNHEY, CDR2 SMNVEV (reference sequence). CDR3 sequence: CASGQMFNQPQHF. CDR3 bases: TGTGCCAGCGGACAGATGTTCAATCAGCCCCAGCATTTT.

This clone appeared a few times. This chain uses TRBV2 with TRBJ1-5, with 7 bases matching TRBD1. The CDR3 spans 16 residues. The junction had 6 bases not matched to a gene; V was cut back by 2 bases and J by 2 bases. Germline CDR1 reads SNHLY; CDR2 reads FYNNEI. CDR3 nucleotides: TGTGCCAGCAGTGAATGGAGACAGGGAGGCAATCAGCCCCAGCATTTT. Translation gives CASSEWRQGGNQPQHF. Complete variable domain (other parts from reference TRBV2 and TRBJ1-5): EPEVTQTPSHQVTQMGQEVILRCVPISNHLYFYWYRQILGQKVEFLVSFYNNEISEKSEIFDDQFSVERPDGSNFTLKIRSTKLEDSAMYFCASSEWRQGGNQPQHFGDGTRLSIL.

The J gene is TRBJ2-7, the V gene TRBV27; 8 bases map to TRBD2. The CDR3 extends over 15 amino acids. V lost 2 bases to trimming and J lost 5 bases; unmatched junction nucleotides: 8. CDR1 and CDR2 (germline): MNHEY, SMNVEV (reference sequence). CDR3 sequence reads: CASSLGTSGRHEQYF. CDR3 bases: TGTGCCAGCAGTTTAGGCACTAGCGGTCGTCACGAGCAGTACTTC.

The chain recombines TRBV27 with TRBJ2-1, with 12 bases that match TRBD2. J gave up 6 bases and V 7 bases, and 10 bases lay outside the gene matches. This CDR3 region has 16 residues. Germline V lookup: CDR1 MNHEY, CDR2 SMNVEV (reference sequence). The CDR3 nucleotides are TGTGCCAGCACCCCGCTCCCTAGCGGGAGGGCCAATGAGCAGTTCTTC. Its protein is CASTPLPSGRANEQFF.

This clone has just one count. CDR3 nucleotide sequence: TGTGCCAGTAGTAACAGGGCGGGAGATACGCAGTATTTT. Translated: CASSNRAGDTQYF. The V and J genes are TRBV19 and TRBJ2-3, with TRBD1 as a possible D gene (6 bases). The CDR3 runs to 13 residues. Germline assignment: CDR1 LNHDA and CDR2 SQIVND (reference sequence). Trimming pared 4 bases from V and 5 bases from J, leaving 10 bases between.

The chain couples TRBV6-1 to TRBJ1-2; D unclear. V lost 10 bases to trimming and J lost 4 bases, with 16 bases between them. The germline CDR1 and CDR2 sequences are MNHNS and SASEGT. The CDR3 has 13 amino acids. The CDR3 reads CATSRISAYGYTF. The CDR3 bases are TGTGCCACCTCGAGAATAAGCGCCTATGGCTACACCTTC.

Here the CDR3 reads CASSGAWTGELFF. In nucleotides, the CDR3 is TGTGCCAGCAGTGGGGCGTGGACCGGGGAGCTGTTTTTT. The chain is built from TRBV2 and TRBJ2-2; D is unresolved. Between the trimmed V and J ends, which lost 4 bases and 5 bases, there was a span of 8 bases. In germline, CDR1 is SNHLY, CDR2 FYNNEI. The CDR3 contains 13 residues. Based on the CDR3 plus reference TRBV2 and TRBJ2-2, the full variable domain is EPEVTQTPSHQVTQMGQEVILRCVPISNHLYFYWYRQILGQKVEFLVSFYNNEISEKSEIFDDQFSVERPDGSNFTLKIRSTKLEDSAMYFCASSGAWTGELFFGEGSRLTVL.

V and J are TRBV28 and TRBJ2-7; D may be TRBD2 (7 bases). With 5 bases removed from V and 7 bases from J, the gap between germline ends came to 15 bases. The length of the CDR3 is 13 residues. Germline V CDR1 and CDR2: MDHEN, SYDVKM. The CDR3 loop is CASSRAGASEQYV. In nucleotides, the CDR3 is TGTGCCAGCAGTAGGGCGGGGGCAAGTGAGCAGTACGTC.

The J gene is TRBJ2-3, the V gene TRBV6-5; D not certain. This CDR3 spans 13 amino acids. V was pared by 2 bases and J by 3 bases, with 6 bases between. Germline-derived CDR1 and CDR2 are MNHEY and SVGAGI. As DNA, the CDR3 is TGTGCCAGCAGTTACAGACAAACAGATACGCAGTATTTT. Protein product: CASSYRQTDTQYF.

This clone was counted between two and nine times. Different DNA sequences within this sample yield the same CDR3. The chain is built from TRBV6-5 and TRBJ1-6; D is perhaps TRBD1 (5 bases). The V and J ends lost 8 bases and 8 bases respectively, with 10 bases between them. The CDR3 sequence is 12 residues long. Germline V gene sequence: CDR1 MNHEY, CDR2 SVGAGI. Here the CDR3 reads CASRDRDSPLHF. The CDR3 bases are TGTGCCAGCCGAGACAGAGATTCACCCCTCCACTTT.

The V gene is TRBV6-2 or TRBV6-3, the J gene TRBJ2-2; 8 bases align to TRBD2. The CDR3 spans 15 residues. Unmatched junction bases numbered 5, after V lost 6 bases and J lost 2 bases. CDR1 is MNHEY, CDR2 SVGEGT, per germline. This CDR3 reads CASSRGGLNTGELFF. The CDR3 nucleotides read TGTGCCAGCAGCCGCGGGGGGCTCAACACCGGGGAGCTGTTTTTT.

The CDR3 sequence is CASSLGGQREKFF. The CDR3 bases are TGTGCCAGCAGCTTGGGTGGCCAGCGGGAGAAGTTCTTC. The chain combines TRBV5-6 with TRBJ2-1; 8 positions agree with TRBD2. Germline loops: CDR1 SGHDT, CDR2 YYEEEE. The CDR3 length is 13 residues. Germline trimming cut 0 bases from V and 14 bases from J; bases unmatched to any gene: 7.

The chain joins TRBV20-1 to TRBJ1-6; 8 bases are shared with TRBD1. Unmatched junction bases numbered 5, after V lost 0 bases and J lost 19 bases. CDR1 and CDR2 (germline): DFQATT, SNEGSKA (reference sequence). This CDR3 is 11 amino acids long. This chain's CDR3 is CSARDRGPPHF. Written as DNA, the CDR3 is TGCAGTGCTAGAGACAGGGGGCCCCCTCACTTT.

The chain carries TRBV20-1 and TRBJ2-5; TRBD1 is a possible D gene (5 bases). The CDR3 has 12 amino acids. The ends were cut back, 3 bases at V and 4 bases at J, with 9 bases in the middle. Germline CDR1 and CDR2: DFQATT and SNEGSKA (reference sequence). CDR3 sequence (DNA): TGCAGTGCTAGTAGGCAGGGAGAGACCCAGTACTTC. Translated: CSASRQGETQYF.

The chain joins TRBV4-1 to TRBJ2-2; maybe TRBD1 (6 bases). The CDR3 spans 16 residues. V was trimmed by 1 base and J by 5 bases, leaving 14 bases between them. CDR1 and CDR2 from the germline V gene are MGHRA and YSYEKL. Written as DNA, the CDR3 is TGCGCCAGCAGCCAAGTTCCCGACAGGCCTACCGGGGAGCTGTTTTTT. It encodes CASSQVPDRPTGELFF.

V is TRBV19 and J is TRBJ2-2; 9 nucleotides agree with TRBD1. CDR1 is LNHDA, CDR2 SQIVND, per germline (reference sequence). V lost 8 bases, J lost 6 bases, and 13 bases stayed unmatched. The CDR3 runs 16 residues. The CDR3 DNA follows: TGTGCCAGTCGATTATCCGGGACAGGGAGTTCCGGGGAGCTGTTTTTT. Protein sequence: CASRLSGTGSSGELFF.

The chain employs TRBV6-5 and TRBJ1-5; D unclear. V was clipped by 6 bases and J by 5 bases, with 14 bases between them. There are 14 residues in the CDR3. The germline CDR1 and CDR2 sequences are MNHEY and SVGAGI. CDR3 sequence: CASSPRGIDQPQHF. As DNA, the CDR3 is TGTGCCAGCAGCCCGCGAGGAATTGATCAGCCCCAGCATTTT.

The chain has TRBV2 and TRBJ1-1; 7 bases map to TRBD1. The length of the CDR3 is 14 residues. Germline trimming cut 6 bases from V and 1 base from J; bases unmatched to any gene: 5. Germline lookup yields CDR1 SNHLY and CDR2 FYNNEI. This CDR3 is CASSLTGANTEAFF. CDR3 nucleotide sequence: TGTGCCAGCAGCCTCACAGGGGCGAACACTGAAGCTTTCTTT. The variable domain in full, completed from reference TRBV2 and TRBJ1-1, reads EPEVTQTPSHQVTQMGQEVILRCVPISNHLYFYWYRQILGQKVEFLVSFYNNEISEKSEIFDDQFSVERPDGSNFTLKIRSTKLEDSAMYFCASSLTGANTEAFFGQGTRLTVV.

The V call is TRBV3-1 (or the pseudogene TRBV3-2), the J call TRBJ1-6; TRBD1 is a possible D gene (6 bases). The CDR3 totals 14 residues. Trimming shortened V by 4 bases and J by 5 bases, and 9 bases separated the two germline ends. Looked up from germline, CDR1 is LGHDT and CDR2 is YNNKEL (reference sequence). The CDR3, as DNA: TGTGCCAGCAGCCTCTGGACAGATAATTCACCCCTCCACTTT. Encoded protein: CASSLWTDNSPLHF.

J is TRBJ2-7 and V is TRBV28, with TRBD1 identical over 11 bases. Germline loops: CDR1 MDHEN, CDR2 SYDVKM. The CDR3 length is 16 residues. The trim removed 4 bases at V and 3 bases at J, leaving 8 bases unmatched. CDR3 protein: CASSSPGTGGGYEQYF. The CDR3, as DNA: TGTGCCAGCAGTTCGCCCGGGACAGGGGGGGGCTACGAGCAGTACTTC.

V and J are TRBV19 and TRBJ2-1, with 9 bases that match TRBD2. J was trimmed by 8 bases and V by 5 bases; bases with no gene match: 13. This CDR3 contains 16 residues. Germline assignment: CDR1 LNHDA and CDR2 SQIVND (reference sequence). The CDR3 loop is CASSRLAVFTRDEQFF. The CDR3 DNA sequence: TGTGCCAGTAGTCGACTAGCGGTCTTTACCCGGGATGAGCAGTTCTTC.

The chain has TRBV7-9 and TRBJ2-5; 9 nucleotides align to TRBD2. Germline values: CDR1 SEHNR, CDR2 FQNEAQ (reference sequence). J was trimmed by 5 bases and V by 6 bases; bases with no gene match: 7. CDR3 size: 14 residues. This chain's CDR3 is CASSISGSAETQYF. CDR3 DNA sequence: TGTGCCAGCAGTATTAGCGGGAGTGCGGAGACCCAGTACTTC.

The chain uses TRBV4-1 and TRBJ2-2; no clear D gene. Per the germline V gene, CDR1 is MGHRA and CDR2 is YSYEKL. V lost 4 bases, J lost 4 bases, and 16 bases lay in between. This CDR3 has 16 amino acids. CDR3: CASSPTSGSPTGELFF. CDR3 nucleotide sequence: TGCGCCAGCAGCCCCACGTCGGGTTCCCCCACCGGGGAGCTGTTTTTT.

CDR3 sequence reads: CASNTGGPETQYF. In nucleotides, the CDR3 is TGTGCCAGCAATACGGGGGGTCCAGAGACCCAGTACTTC. This chain joins TRBV28 and TRBJ2-5; 7 nucleotides match TRBD2. V lost 7 bases to trimming and J lost 4 bases; unmatched junction nucleotides: 6. The CDR3 runs 13 residues. Germline assignment: CDR1 MDHEN and CDR2 SYDVKM.

The chain uses TRBV5-6 and TRBJ2-7; D possibly corresponds to TRBD1 (6 bases). Looked up from germline, CDR1 is SGHDT and CDR2 is YYEEEE. V dropped 3 bases and J dropped 4 bases, with 14 bases sitting between them. This CDR3 is built from 14 residues. The CDR3 protein is CASSSRDTMYEQYV. The DNA for the CDR3 is TGTGCCAGCAGCTCCCGGGACACTATGTACGAGCAGTACGTC.